These 3 T cell receptor beta chains came from one sample sequenced in a study of tumor-infiltrating lymphocytes in primary liver carcinoma. A primer in the constant region served to generate TCR beta cDNA from around 500 ng of total RNA. Sequencing libraries for TCR beta derived from three nested multiplex PCR rounds that used slightly modified ARM-PCR. The opening two PCR rounds, roughly 11 cycles each, paired TRBV1-TRBV30 forward primers with a C-beta reverse primer. TCRdb re-called the multiplex PCR reads through MiXCR, storing one row per CDR3 protein. This sample has 90,000 to 150,000 distinct CDR3 sequences, with around 70% found just once. DNA and RNA were both co-extracted from 20-30 mg of bulk tissue that had not been sorted. The sample taken for sequencing was tumor-adjacent normal liver tissue. The receptors derive from a woman aged 55-75 years with primary liver carcinoma and hepatitis B virus infection.

Concerning this clonotype itself: The junction shows a germline mismatch at one end, possibly a read error. The chain has TRBV11-1 and TRBJ2-3, with TRBD2 matching over 8 bases. Germline V gene lookup returns CDR1 SGHAT and CDR2 FQDESV (reference sequence). The CDR3 is 16 residues long. The CDR3 DNA reads as TGTGCCAGCAGCACCGGACTAGCTGCTAGCACAGATACGCAGTGCTTT. This encodes CASSTGLAASTDTQCF.

At least ten counts were recorded for this clonotype. This rearrangement joins TRBV12-3 or TRBV12-4 to TRBJ1-3; no clear D gene. This CDR3 contains 14 residues. The V end was cut by 6 bases, the J end by 1 base, with 10 bases between. CDR3 sequence reads: CASSPVRSGNTIYF. CDR3 DNA: TGTGCCAGCAGCCCCGTCCGATCTGGAAACACCATATATTTT.

As regards this clonotype: This may stem from a read error, because a much larger clone lies one nucleotide away. This sequence joins TRBV5-1 and TRBJ2-2, with TRBD2 matching 8 bases. Germline loops: CDR1 SGHRS, CDR2 YFSETQ. CDR3 length: 15 amino acids. The CDR3 spells CASGLGGTSPLELFF. The CDR3 bases are TGCGCCAGCGGCTTGGGGGGGACTAGTCCCTTGGAGCTGTTTTTT.